Each of the 19 T cell receptor beta chains below was sequenced from the same sample in a study of blood T cells in healthy people across ages. For the second PCR, which ran for roughly 6 to 12 cycles, a sample-barcoded 5' primer and a J-beta primer mix were used. TCRdb ran MiXCR on the 5' RACE reads and lists one entry per CDR3 protein. The sample includes some 1.5 million distinct CDR3 sequences, 28% seen only once; the top ten take roughly 8%. The sequenced sample consisted of blood. These receptors all come from a woman in her twenties or thirties in good health.

This clonotype was recorded a few times. The chain couples TRBV7-2 to TRBJ2-5; 7 bases match TRBD2. V lost 5 bases, J lost 0 bases, and 9 bases stayed unmatched. The CDR3 runs 16 residues. Germline CDR1 SGHTA, CDR2 FQGNSA. The CDR3 loop reads CASSGPRSGDQETQYF. The CDR3, as DNA: TGTGCCAGCAGCGGCCCCCGCAGCGGGGACCAAGAGACCCAGTACTTC.

The V call is TRBV28, the J call TRBJ2-1; D is possibly TRBD1 (5 bases). V gave up 6 bases and J gave up 6 bases, with 15 bases separating them. Germline V gene sequence: CDR1 MDHEN, CDR2 SYDVKM. This CDR3 comprises 14 residues. The CDR3 nucleotides are TGTGCCAGCAGACTTGGGGCAGTATCCAATGAGCAGTTCTTC. Its translation is CASRLGAVSNEQFF.

This clonotype showed up many times. CDR3 region: CSARDRGGNSPLHF. In nucleotides, the CDR3 is TGCAGTGCTAGAGATAGGGGCGGAAATTCACCCCTCCACTTT. The chain is built from TRBV20-1 and TRBJ1-6; perhaps TRBD1 as D (5 bases). Germline V CDR1 and CDR2: DFQATT, SNEGSKA (reference sequence). The V gene lost 0 bases and the J gene lost 7 bases, with 10 bases spanning the gap. This CDR3 is 14 amino acids long.

Concerning this clonotype itself: This could be a read error, since a much larger clone is one nucleotide away. The chain links TRBV7-6 to TRBJ2-7; TRBD1 agrees at 9 bases. CDR1 is SGHVS and CDR2 is FNYEAQ in the germline V gene. The CDR3 contains 16 residues. The CDR3, as DNA: TGTGCCAGCAGCCCGCTAGACACAGGGGGCTCCTACGAGCAGGACTTC. This encodes CASSPLDTGGSYEQDF.

Regarding this clonotype: A junction end diverges from the germline sequence, so it may reflect a read error. The rearrangement joins TRBV12-3 or TRBV12-4 to TRBJ1-1; 7 nucleotides line up with TRBD1. CDR3 size: 14 residues. The CDR3 reads CACSLVDRSTEAFF. Written as DNA, the CDR3 is TGTGCCTGCAGTTTAGTGGACAGGTCCACTGAGGCTTTCTTT.

As concerns this clonotype: This may come from a read error, since a much larger clone is one base off. The chain joins TRBV20-1 to TRBJ2-4; 9 bases align to TRBD2. From germline, CDR1 is DFQATT and CDR2 SNEGSKA (reference sequence). V was pared by 5 bases and J by 0 bases, with 8 bases of the junction left unmatched. The CDR3 spans 16 residues. CDR3 nucleotides: TGCAGTGCTGGAGTGGCGGGGGGGTTAGCCAAAAACATTCAGTACTTC. This encodes CSAGVAGGLAKNIQYF.

Here the CDR3 reads CASSSQGVSTDTQYF. The CDR3 nucleotides read TGTGCCAGCAGCTCACAGGGGGTCAGCACAGATACGCAGTATTTT. V gene TRBV7-6 combines with J gene TRBJ2-3; 8 bases are a match to TRBD1. The CDR3 runs 15 residues. The germline V gene encodes CDR1 SGHVS and CDR2 FNYEAQ. Unmatched junction bases numbered 3, after V lost 4 bases and J lost 0 bases.

The sample holds a few counts of this clonotype. The rearrangement uses TRBV10-3 and TRBJ2-5; D is tentatively TRBD1 or TRBD2 (5 bases each). V was cut by 0 bases and J by 5 bases, with 22 bases left in between. The CDR3 runs 18 residues. Germline lookup yields CDR1 ENHRY and CDR2 SYGVKD. CDR3 sequence: CAISESPYHGTGRETQYF. CDR3 coding DNA: TGTGCCATCAGTGAGTCGCCCTACCACGGGACGGGTAGGGAGACCCAGTACTTC.

This clonotype was found a few times. This chain connects TRBV28 to TRBJ2-7; the D gene is possibly TRBD1 (5 bases). CDR3 size: 13 residues. CDR1 and CDR2 from the germline V gene are MDHEN and SYDVKM. Between the trimmed V and J ends, which lost 5 bases and 9 bases, there was a span of 17 bases. The CDR3 coding sequence is TGTGCCAGCAGTCTCCTTGGCCAGGGCGGGCAGTACTTC. This codes for CASSLLGQGGQYF.

This clonotype was counted at least ten times. V gene TRBV9 combines with J gene TRBJ1-2; D possibly corresponds to TRBD1 (6 bases). CDR1 is SGDLS, CDR2 YYNGEE, per germline. V was pared by 4 bases and J by 0 bases, with 13 bases between. The CDR3 consists of 15 residues. The CDR3 sequence: CASSIYRDPNYGYTF. The CDR3 DNA follows: TGTGCCAGCAGCATATACAGGGACCCTAACTATGGCTACACCTTC.

As regards this clonotype: Being one base from a much bigger clone, this may be a read error. The chain recombines TRBV10-2 with TRBJ2-1, with a possible D match to TRBD2 (6 bases). CDR1 WSHSY and CDR2 SAAADI come from the germline V gene. The CDR3 consists of 15 residues. The CDR3 spells CASRGDWRDYNGQFF. The CDR3 DNA follows: TGCGCCAGCAGGGGGGATTGGCGGGATTACAATGGGCAGTTCTTC.

This clonotype was found many times. This rearrangement joins TRBV29-1 to TRBJ2-1; 11 positions match TRBD2. The germline V gene has CDR1 SQVTM and CDR2 ANQGSEA. J was trimmed by 8 bases and V by 5 bases; bases with no gene match: 8. CDR3 length: 14 amino acids. In DNA, the CDR3 is TGCAGCGTTACCACTAGCGGGAGTCTCGATGAGCAGTTCTTC. This translates into CSVTTSGSLDEQFF.

Comment on this clonotype: Being one base from a much bigger clone, this may be a read error. The J gene is TRBJ2-1, the V gene TRBV10-3; perhaps TRBD2 as D (7 bases). Gene TRBJ2-7 matches the end of the DNA better, so the J call may be wrong. The CDR3 sequence is 13 residues long. Germline values: CDR1 ENHRY, CDR2 SYGVKD. DNA of the CDR3: TGTGCCATCAGTGGGAAGCGGGACAATGAGCAGTACTTC. Its protein product is CAISGKRDNEQYF.

This clonotype was observed a few times. CDR3 DNA sequence: TGTGCCAGCAGCGTTGCCCCGGGGGAGCAGTTCTTC. This translates into CASSVAPGEQFF. The rearrangement joins TRBV9 to TRBJ2-1, with a possible D match to TRBD2 (5 bases). The germline V and J ends were trimmed by 2 bases and 10 bases, with 10 bases remaining between them. The germline V gene encodes CDR1 SGDLS and CDR2 YYNGEE. This CDR3 region has 12 residues.

This clonotype was recorded a few times. This may come from a read error, since a much larger clone is one base off. The rearrangement links TRBV20-1 to TRBJ2-1, with 9 bases fitting TRBD1. This CDR3 has 15 residues. The germline gives CDR1 DFQATT, CDR2 SNEGSKA (reference sequence). This CDR3 reads CSATQGASSCNEQFF. The CDR3 region has the DNA TGCAGTGCTACACAGGGGGCCAGCTCCTGCAATGAGCAGTTCTTC.

This chain connects TRBV27 to TRBJ1-5; D perhaps matches TRBD1 (5 bases). This CDR3 is built from 14 residues. V dropped 7 bases and J dropped 2 bases, with 12 bases sitting between them. CDR1 is MNHEY, CDR2 SMNVEV, per germline (reference sequence). The CDR3 loop reads CASKEQEGNQPQHF. The CDR3 DNA reads TGTGCCAGCAAGGAACAGGAGGGCAATCAGCCCCAGCATTTT.

This clonotype was observed at least ten times. The genes are TRBV20-1 and TRBJ2-4, with D perhaps TRBD1 (6 bases). The CDR3 is 14 amino acids. V shed 0 bases and J shed 8 bases, with 14 bases lying between them. Germline V gives CDR1 DFQATT, CDR2 SNEGSKA (reference sequence). The CDR3 is CSARDRTEYDIQYF. The CDR3, as DNA: TGCAGTGCTAGAGATAGGACAGAGTACGACATTCAGTACTTC.

This clonotype was found many times. The chain combines TRBV5-1 with TRBJ2-7; D is undetermined. Trimming took off 1 base at V and 3 bases at J, with 14 bases between the two ends. CDR1 is SGHRS, CDR2 YFSETQ, per germline. This CDR3 has 15 residues. The CDR3 sequence: CASSLLVGSNYEQYF. The DNA for the CDR3 is TGCGCCAGCAGCTTGTTGGTCGGGTCCAACTACGAGCAGTACTTC.

As regards this clonotype: Mismatch with germline at one junction end may stem from a read error. The rearrangement joins TRBV28 to TRBJ2-6, with a possible D match to TRBD2 (6 bases). This CDR3 contains 16 residues. Germline loops: CDR1 MDHEN, CDR2 SYDVKM. CDR3: CASSPAGISGANVRTF. CDR3 in DNA: TGTGCCAGCAGCCCAGCGGGCATCTCTGGGGCCAACGTCCGGACTTTC.